A single sample is the source of the 29 T cell receptor beta chains below, sequenced in a study of blood T cell repertoires in COVID-19. Here immunoSEQ multiplex PCR was the method, and the copy in TCRdb shows in-frame clones only, minus some. Of 62,000 or so clones listed, around 86% are singletons. Sequencing was done on a sample of peripheral blood. The receptors derive from a woman in her sixties with acute or convalescent COVID-19.

This chain links TRBV28 with TRBJ2-3; possible D gene TRBD1, 6 bases. This CDR3 comprises 14 residues. Per germline, CDR1 MDHEN and CDR2 SYDVKM. V was cut by 5 bases and J by 0 bases, with 9 bases left in between. The CDR3 here is CASSEDSSTDTQYF. In nucleotides, the CDR3 is TGTGCCAGCAGTGAGGACAGTAGCACAGATACGCAGTATTTT. Based on the CDR3 plus reference TRBV28 and TRBJ2-3, the full variable domain is DVKVTQSSRYLVKRTGEKVFLECVQDMDHENMFWYRQDPGLGLRLIYFSYDVKMKEKGDIPEGYSVSREKKERFSLILESASTNQTSMYLCASSEDSSTDTQYFGPGTRLTVL.

The chain combines TRBV19 with TRBJ2-2; D unresolved. The CDR3 is 12 residues long. CDR1 is LNHDA, CDR2 SQIVND, per germline (reference sequence). V was shortened by 5 bases and J by 8 bases, with 9 bases between the two germline ends. The chain's CDR3 is CASSPRLGELFF. In nucleotides, the CDR3 is TGTGCCAGTAGTCCAAGACTTGGGGAGCTGTTTTTT.

The V and J genes are TRBV11-2 and TRBJ1-1, with D uncertain. V lost 5 bases to trimming and J lost 3 bases, with 13 bases between them. The V gene's germline CDR1 is SGHAT and CDR2 FQNNGV. This CDR3 has 14 amino acids. The CDR3 DNA reads TGTGCCAGCAGCAAAGTCGATCGGTACACTGAAGCTTTCTTT. Translation gives CASSKVDRYTEAFF.

The chain links TRBV14 to TRBJ1-2; TRBD1 is a possible D gene (5 bases). The CDR3 is 13 amino acids. V lost 1 base, J lost 5 bases, and 8 bases lay in between. In germline, CDR1 is SGHDN, CDR2 FVKESK. The CDR3 DNA sequence: TGTGCCAGCAGCCAAGCCAGGGTTTATGGCTACACCTTC. Amino acid sequence: CASSQARVYGYTF.

The V gene is TRBV30, the J gene TRBJ1-1; weak D call: TRBD1 (6 bases). V lost 5 bases to trimming and J lost 0 bases, with 16 bases between them. CDR1 and CDR2 from the germline V gene are GTSNPN and SVGIG (reference sequence). The CDR3 is made up of 15 amino acids. The CDR3 sequence is CAWLRGGSLNTEAFF. As DNA, the CDR3 is TGTGCCTGGCTCAGGGGTGGTTCTCTGAACACTGAAGCTTTCTTT.

The rearrangement uses TRBV28 and TRBJ2-7; D call uncertain. CDR1 MDHEN and CDR2 SYDVKM come from the germline V gene. The ends were cut back, 5 bases at V and 2 bases at J, with 16 bases in the middle. This CDR3 region has 15 residues. Here the CDR3 DNA reads TGTGCCAGCAGTCCCCCTCTTGGGCAGACCTACGAGCAGTACTTC. Residues: CASSPPLGQTYEQYF.

This chain connects TRBV19 to TRBJ1-5, with 7 positions matching TRBD1. The V and J ends lost 9 bases and 2 bases, in that order; junction bases with no gene match: 10. CDR1 and CDR2 (germline): LNHDA, SQIVND (reference sequence). The CDR3 spans 15 residues. In nucleotides, the CDR3 is TGTGCCAGCAAAAGACAGGGTGGGCGCAATCAGCCCCAGCATTTT. Translated, it gives CASKRQGGRNQPQHF.

In this sample, this clone turned up once. J is TRBJ1-1 and V is TRBV6-5, with TRBD1 matching over 7 bases. Germline loops: CDR1 MNHEY, CDR2 SVGAGI. The CDR3 covers 12 residues. J gave up 5 bases and V 6 bases, and 3 bases lay outside the gene matches. The CDR3 sequence: CASRRQGTEAFF. For the CDR3, the DNA is TGTGCCAGCAGAAGACAGGGTACTGAAGCTTTCTTT.

This clone showed up many times. The chain recombines TRBV7-9 with TRBJ1-6; 7 bases are a match to TRBD1. The CDR3 consists of 13 residues. Germline CDR1 reads SEHNR; CDR2 reads FQNEAQ (reference sequence). The ends lost 5 bases at V and 9 bases at J; junction bases unmatched: 4. This CDR3 reads CASSLRTGSPLHF. The CDR3 DNA sequence: TGTGCCAGCAGCCTACGGACAGGTTCACCCCTCCACTTT.

This clone has only a few counts. The V call is TRBV19, the J call TRBJ1-4, with 7 nucleotides matching TRBD1. From germline, CDR1 is LNHDA and CDR2 SQIVND (reference sequence). V shed 6 bases, J shed 2 bases, and the junction held 18 bases outside the gene matches. The CDR3 is 19 amino acids. The CDR3 loop reads CASSYRTGLQRGTNEKLFF. In nucleotides, the CDR3 is TGTGCCAGTAGCTACAGGACAGGCCTTCAGAGAGGGACTAATGAAAAACTGTTTTTT.

This clone was observed a handful of times. For the CDR3, the DNA is TGCGCCAGCAGCTCGGCTGCCGGGATTGGCGAGCAGTACTTC. Its translation: CASSSAAGIGEQYF. The chain uses TRBV5-1 and TRBJ2-7; TRBD2 might be the D (5 bases). Germline CDR1 is SGHRS and CDR2 is YFSETQ. The CDR3 has 14 residues. V was clipped by 3 bases and J by 6 bases, with 16 bases between them.

V and J are TRBV6-5 and TRBJ1-2; 9 bases are a match to TRBD1. V dropped 8 bases and J dropped 8; count of bases not matched to a gene: 12. The germline CDR1 and CDR2 sequences are MNHEY and SVGAGI. This CDR3 is built from 14 residues. The CDR3 loop reads CASSDRDRVSGYTF. CDR3 sequence (DNA): TGTGCCAGCTCGGACCGGGACAGGGTCTCGGGCTACACCTTC.

V is TRBV2 and J is TRBJ2-7, with a tentative D call TRBD1 (6 bases). The ends were cut back, 5 bases at V and 5 bases at J, with 16 bases in the middle. CDR3 length equals 14 residues. CDR1 SNHLY and CDR2 FYNNEI come from the germline V gene. The CDR3 coding sequence is TGTGCCAGCAGTCAACAGGGTTCAGGCGACGAGCAGTACTTC. Amino acids: CASSQQGSGDEQYF.

The chain combines TRBV6-1 with TRBJ2-4; D gene unclear. The CDR3 length is 18 residues. CDR1 and CDR2 (germline): MNHNS, SASEGT. Trimming removed 2 bases from V and 0 bases from J, with 17 bases in between. CDR3 loop: CASSELASDPLAKNIQYF. In DNA form, the CDR3 reads TGTGCCAGCAGTGAACTTGCGAGCGACCCACTAGCCAAAAACATTCAGTACTTC.

V and J are TRBV7-8 and TRBJ2-7; D is unresolved. The V gene's germline CDR1 is SGHVS and CDR2 FQNEAQ. The CDR3 is 15 residues long. Trimming pared 1 base from V and 0 bases from J, leaving 10 bases between. Written as DNA, the CDR3 is TGTGCCAGCAGCTTAGTCGGCGCGGCCTCCTACGAGCAGTACTTC. It encodes CASSLVGAASYEQYF.

The J gene is TRBJ2-2, the V gene TRBV7-3; tentatively, D is TRBD2 (6 bases). The CDR3 is 15 residues long. Germline loops: CDR1 SGHTA, CDR2 FQGTGA. V was shortened by 11 bases and J by 0 bases, with 16 bases between the two germline ends. Written as DNA, the CDR3 is TGTGCCCCTGCCATGGGACTGCCGAACACCGGGGAGCTGTTTTTT. It encodes CAPAMGLPNTGELFF. The whole variable domain, remainder taken from reference TRBV7-3 and TRBJ2-2, is GAGVSQTPSNKVTEKGKYVELRCDPISGHTALYWYRQSLGQGPEFLIYFQGTGAADDSGLPNDRFFAVRPEGSVSTLKIQRTERGDSAVYLCAPAMGLPNTGELFFGEGSRLTVL.

This chain uses TRBV7-6 with TRBJ1-6; 9 bases are a match to TRBD1. The CDR3 length is 16 residues. V dropped 3 bases and J dropped 8; count of bases not matched to a gene: 8. CDR1 is SGHVS and CDR2 is FNYEAQ in the germline V gene. The CDR3 is CASSFGTGIMDSPLHF. In DNA, the CDR3 is TGTGCCAGCAGCTTTGGGACAGGGATTATGGATTCACCCCTCCACTTT.

The chain joins TRBV7-2 to TRBJ2-4, with a possible D match to TRBD1 (5 bases). This CDR3 comprises 17 residues. Between the trimmed V and J ends, which lost 0 bases and 0 bases, there was a span of 12 bases. Germline CDR1 is SGHTA and CDR2 is FQGNSA. The CDR3 region has the DNA TGTGCCAGCAGCTTAGCGAACAGGAAACTAGCCAAAAACATTCAGTACTTC. Protein product: CASSLANRKLAKNIQYF.

The genes are TRBV30 and TRBJ1-1; 7 bases fit TRBD1. CDR1 and CDR2 from the germline V gene are GTSNPN and SVGIG (reference sequence). Trimming took 7 bases from V and 4 from J; bases not matched to a gene: 6. The CDR3 totals 12 residues. The CDR3 region is CASQGGGTEAFF. The CDR3 DNA sequence: TGTGCCTCCCAGGGGGGTGGCACTGAAGCTTTCTTT.

The chain links TRBV5-1 to TRBJ2-5; TRBD2 matches 13 bases. The CDR3 totals 17 residues. J was trimmed by 1 base and V by 4 bases; bases with no gene match: 7. Germline CDR1 is SGHRS and CDR2 is YFSETQ. The CDR3 DNA is TGCGCCAGCAGCCCGCGACTAGCGGGAGGCGTCCAAGAGACCCAGTACTTC. This codes for CASSPRLAGGVQETQYF.

This chain uses TRBV27 with TRBJ2-7, with TRBD1 matching over 7 bases. This CDR3 region has 15 residues. In germline, CDR1 is MNHEY, CDR2 SMNVEV (reference sequence). Unmatched junction bases numbered 8, after V lost 3 bases and J lost 3 bases. For the CDR3, the DNA is TGTGCCAGCAGTTTTGGACCGGGACAGCTCTACGAGCAGTACTTC. The encoded protein is CASSFGPGQLYEQYF.

DNA of the CDR3: TGTGCCAGCAGCTTGGACAGAACCTCTGGGGCCAACGTCCTGACTTTC. Encoded protein: CASSLDRTSGANVLTF. This chain connects TRBV5-6 to TRBJ2-6; D remains ambiguous. Per germline, CDR1 SGHDT and CDR2 YYEEEE. The CDR3 has 16 amino acids. Trimming shortened V by 0 bases and J by 0 bases, and 7 bases separated the two germline ends.

This sequence joins TRBV25-1 and TRBJ1-5; D may be TRBD1 (5 bases). The germline CDR1 and CDR2 sequences are MGHDK and SYGVNS. This CDR3 has 15 amino acids. Between the trimmed V and J ends, which lost 7 bases and 5 bases, there was a span of 18 bases. The CDR3 loop reads CASKESGTEDQPQHF. The CDR3 bases are TGTGCCAGCAAGGAGAGCGGGACCGAGGATCAGCCCCAGCATTTT.

The chain recombines TRBV6-5 with TRBJ1-1, with 7 bases fitting TRBD1. V gave up 7 bases and J gave up 5 bases; unmatched junction bases: 10. The CDR3 is 14 amino acids. Germline V CDR1 and CDR2: MNHEY, SVGAGI. CDR3: CASISDRARTEAFF. DNA for the CDR3: TGTGCCAGCATATCCGACAGGGCCCGTACTGAAGCTTTCTTT.

Here the CDR3 reads CASSSSGTSGKGTQYF. In nucleotides, the CDR3 is TGTGCCAGCAGTTCCTCCGGGACTAGCGGGAAGGGTACGCAGTATTTT. The rearrangement links TRBV28 to TRBJ2-3, with 13 bases fitting TRBD2. The CDR3 consists of 16 residues. V dropped 4 bases and J dropped 8; count of bases not matched to a gene: 9. The V gene's germline CDR1 is MDHEN and CDR2 SYDVKM.

This chain joins TRBV12-5 and TRBJ1-2; no definite D call. The germline gives CDR1 LGHNT, CDR2 FRNRAP. CDR3 length: 16 amino acids. V was shortened by 1 base and J by 5 bases, with 17 bases between the two germline ends. CDR3 sequence: CASGLGGPGIGYGYTF. Written as DNA, the CDR3 is TGTGCTAGTGGTTTGGGGGGTCCGGGGATAGGGTATGGCTACACCTTC.

This rearrangement joins TRBV15 to TRBJ1-3; D perhaps matches TRBD1 (5 bases). V lost 0 bases and J 3 bases, leaving 6 bases between the germline ends. The CDR3 length is 14 residues. Germline V lookup: CDR1 LNHNV, CDR2 YYDKDF (reference sequence). The CDR3 DNA sequence: TGTGCCACCAGCAGAGAGGGGCTTGGAAACACCATATATTTT. It yields the protein CATSREGLGNTIYF.

J is TRBJ1-4 and V is TRBV6-6, with D maybe TRBD1 (6 bases). Germline values: CDR1 MNHNY, CDR2 SVGAGI (reference sequence). The CDR3 consists of 13 residues. Trimming removed 6 bases from V and 8 bases from J, with 13 bases in between. DNA of the CDR3: TGTGCCAGCAGCCCCGGACAGCTAGAAAAACTGTTTTTT. Residues: CASSPGQLEKLFF.

The chain has TRBV28 and TRBJ1-4, with D unclear. From germline, CDR1 is MDHEN and CDR2 SYDVKM. V was shortened by 4 bases and J by 2 bases, with 17 bases between the two germline ends. CDR3 length equals 17 residues. CDR3 protein: CASSSSPGFVTNEKLFF. The CDR3, as DNA: TGTGCCAGCAGTTCCTCACCGGGGTTTGTTACTAATGAAAAACTGTTTTTT.